A single sample gave rise to the 28 T cell receptor beta chains below, sequenced in a study of cytomegalovirus exposure and HLA in healthy donors. It was with 60 Vbeta and 13 Jbeta primers that the PCR ran. The data were produced by immunoSEQ multiplex PCR, yet TCRdb's version contains in-frame clones alone and is incomplete. The sample has 95,000 to 150,000 clones, approximately 74% seen once. What was sequenced was PBMCs. The origin of the receptors is a middle-aged man in good health and CMV-seropositive.

This clone was counted between two and nine times. This chain joins TRBV29-1 and TRBJ1-4; TRBD1 matches 8 bases. The CDR3 spans 14 residues. The V gene end was trimmed by 0 bases and the J gene end by 8 bases; junction bases not matched to a gene: 5. In germline, CDR1 is SQVTM, CDR2 ANQGSEA. CDR3 residues: CSVEDRGQVEKLFF. The CDR3 DNA follows: TGCAGCGTTGAAGATAGGGGACAGGTCGAAAAACTGTTTTTT.

The chain recombines TRBV6-6 with TRBJ1-1; maybe TRBD1 (6 bases). The CDR3 has 13 residues. Trimming cost V 7 bases and J 5 bases, with 14 bases left between them. Germline lookup yields CDR1 MNHNY and CDR2 SVGAGI (reference sequence). CDR3 in amino acids: CASKQGFETEAFF. The CDR3 DNA reads as TGTGCCAGCAAACAGGGTTTTGAGACTGAAGCTTTCTTT.

The chain is built from TRBV7-3 and TRBJ1-2, with TRBD1 as a possible D gene (5 bases). Germline V gene lookup returns CDR1 SGHTA and CDR2 FQGTGA. The CDR3 covers 13 residues. V shed 5 bases and J shed 8 bases, with 15 bases lying between them. Here the CDR3 reads CASSPNGARGYTF. The CDR3 DNA follows: TGTGCCAGCAGCCCGAATGGGGCTCGGGGCTACACCTTC.

The V call is TRBV6-1, the J call TRBJ2-5; D unresolved. Germline V gives CDR1 MNHNS, CDR2 SASEGT. With 4 bases removed from V and 2 bases from J, the gap between germline ends came to 8 bases. CDR3 length: 13 residues. The CDR3 DNA sequence: TGTGCCAGCAGTGTTGGCGGACAAGAGACCCAGTACTTC. It codes for CASSVGGQETQYF.

The V call is TRBV9, the J call TRBJ2-3, with 9 bases aligning to TRBD2. V lost 1 base and J lost 2; bases outside the gene matches: 2. The CDR3 runs to 15 residues. CDR1 and CDR2 from the germline V gene are SGDLS and YYNGEE. CDR3: CASSVPSGNTDTQYF. For the CDR3, the DNA is TGTGCCAGCAGCGTACCTAGCGGGAACACAGATACGCAGTATTTT.

This clone was seen a handful of times. CDR3 DNA sequence: TGTGCCAGTAGTACGGGGACACCCGATAACTATGGCTACACCTTC. Its translation is CASSTGTPDNYGYTF. The chain links TRBV19 to TRBJ1-2; a weak D match, TRBD1 (6 bases). Germline values: CDR1 LNHDA, CDR2 SQIVND (reference sequence). V lost 4 bases and J lost 1, with 13 bases in between. The CDR3 is 15 amino acids.

This chain links TRBV11-2 with TRBJ1-3; TRBD1 agrees at 9 bases. V gave up 1 base and J gave up 11 bases; unmatched junction bases: 12. Germline V CDR1 and CDR2: SGHAT, FQNNGV. CDR3 length equals 16 residues. This chain's CDR3 is CASSLVVGQGRYPIYF. The CDR3 nucleotides are TGTGCCAGCAGCTTAGTTGTGGGACAGGGCCGGTACCCCATATATTTT.

This rearrangement joins TRBV9 to TRBJ2-1; 12 nucleotides align to TRBD1. After removal of 4 bases from V and 9 bases from J, the junction contained 8 bases not matched to a gene. This CDR3 is 15 amino acids long. Germline V CDR1 and CDR2: SGDLS, YYNGEE. The DNA of the CDR3 is TGTGCCAGCAGCACGGGACAGGGGGCGCGAGGTGAGCAGTTCTTC. Residues: CASSTGQGARGEQFF.

The V and J genes are TRBV10-3 and TRBJ1-5; D gene ambiguous. CDR1 is ENHRY and CDR2 is SYGVKD in the germline V gene. The CDR3 totals 15 residues. The V and J ends lost 4 bases and 5 bases respectively, with 15 bases between them. The CDR3 nucleotides read TGTGCCATCAGTGCCAGAGGAGGTTCGGATCAGCCCCAGCATTTT. This codes for CAISARGGSDQPQHF.

This clone has more than one count but fewer than ten. The chain joins TRBV5-1 to TRBJ2-7; 9 nucleotides agree with TRBD1. CDR3 length: 15 amino acids. Germline-derived CDR1 and CDR2 are SGHRS and YFSETQ. V gave up 0 bases and J gave up 4 bases; unmatched junction bases: 5. The chain's CDR3 is CASSLGGTGIYEQYF. The CDR3 nucleotides are TGCGCCAGCAGCTTGGGTGGGACAGGGATTTACGAGCAGTACTTC.

The CDR3 sequence is CASGGTGGTTEAFF. CDR3 nucleotides: TGCGCCAGCGGCGGGACAGGGGGAACCACTGAAGCTTTCTTT. The chain recombines TRBV5-1 with TRBJ1-1; the match to TRBD1 covers 11 bases. The V segment lost 7 bases and the J segment 4 bases; nucleotides outside the gene matches: 6. The germline V gene has CDR1 SGHRS and CDR2 YFSETQ. The CDR3 spans 14 residues.

This clone was seen more than once but under ten times. J is TRBJ2-1 and V is TRBV4-2; TRBD2 is a possible D gene (5 bases). Germline CDR1 LGHNA, CDR2 YNFKEQ. The CDR3 loop spans 15 amino acids. With 1 base removed from V and 8 bases from J, the gap between germline ends came to 15 bases. CDR3 DNA sequence: TGTGCCAGCAGCCAAGTCAGCACTAGTCCCGATGAGCAGTTCTTC. The encoded protein is CASSQVSTSPDEQFF.

The genes are TRBV11-2 and TRBJ1-2, with D possibly TRBD1 on 6 matching bases. The CDR3 is made up of 13 amino acids. V was trimmed by 6 bases and J by 4 bases, leaving 12 bases between them. The germline V gene encodes CDR1 SGHAT and CDR2 FQNNGV. CDR3 nucleotide sequence: TGTGCCAGCAGGGAACAGGGCCTCTATGGCTACACCTTC. Protein product: CASREQGLYGYTF.

The chain recombines TRBV30 with TRBJ1-1, with 10 bases lining up with TRBD1. The CDR3 loop spans 17 amino acids. The V segment lost 1 base and the J segment 1 base; nucleotides outside the gene matches: 9. Germline V CDR1 and CDR2: GTSNPN, SVGIG (reference sequence). CDR3 nucleotide sequence: TGTGCCTGGAGTGCAACCGACAGGGGGCTGTGGAACACTGAAGCTTTCTTT. This encodes CAWSATDRGLWNTEAFF.

This clone was seen more than once but under ten times. The chain combines TRBV28 with TRBJ1-5, with D maybe TRBD1 (5 bases). V was clipped by 10 bases and J by 3 bases, with 16 bases between them. This CDR3 contains 14 residues. CDR1 is MDHEN, CDR2 SYDVKM, per germline. CDR3 residues: CATPGAGNNQPQHF. DNA for the CDR3: TGTGCCACTCCTGGAGCAGGGAACAATCAGCCCCAGCATTTT.

This chain joins TRBV27 and TRBJ1-1; TRBD1 is a possible D gene (5 bases). The V gene lost 3 bases and the J gene lost 4 bases, with 9 bases spanning the gap. There are 13 residues in the CDR3. Germline-derived CDR1 and CDR2 are MNHEY and SMNVEV (reference sequence). CDR3 residues: CASSFWDSTEAFF. CDR3 in DNA: TGTGCCAGCAGTTTTTGGGACTCCACTGAAGCTTTCTTT.

This clone came up once. This sequence joins TRBV5-1 and TRBJ2-5, with D perhaps matching TRBD2 (7 bases). There are 15 residues in the CDR3. Trimming pared 0 bases from V and 5 bases from J, leaving 14 bases between. Germline assignment: CDR1 SGHRS and CDR2 YFSETQ. The CDR3 bases are TGCGCCAGCAGCTTGGGAGGGGGGGGCGAGGAGACCCAGTACTTC. Translated, it gives CASSLGGGGEETQYF.

The V and J genes are TRBV2 and TRBJ1-4, with a possible D match to TRBD1 (6 bases). CDR1 is SNHLY and CDR2 is FYNNEI in the germline V gene. The germline V and J ends were trimmed by 6 bases and 7 bases, with 15 bases remaining between them. The CDR3 contains 14 residues. The CDR3 region has the DNA TGTGCCAGCAGGGAGGACAGCGCTATTGAAAAACTGTTTTTT. Amino acids: CASREDSAIEKLFF.

This clone turned up a few times. CDR3 DNA sequence: TGTGCCAGCAGCTTCGAGGGTCGAGAGACCCAGTACTTC. This gives the protein CASSFEGRETQYF. This chain uses TRBV5-4 with TRBJ2-5, with D possibly matching TRBD2 (5 bases). Trimming took off 2 bases at V and 4 bases at J, with 9 bases between the two ends. The CDR3 contains 13 residues. CDR1 and CDR2 from the germline V gene are SGHNT and YYREEE (reference sequence).

This clone was picked up one time. In DNA, the CDR3 is TGTGCCAGCAGTTCTAATCTCAGGACAAAGTCCTACGAGCAGTACTTC. Protein product: CASSSNLRTKSYEQYF. The chain joins TRBV6-6 to TRBJ2-7; TRBD1 is a possible D gene (5 bases). V lost 4 bases and J 1 base, leaving 17 bases between the germline ends. Germline V gene sequence: CDR1 MNHNY, CDR2 SVGAGI (reference sequence). This CDR3 is built from 16 residues.

This sequence joins TRBV19 and TRBJ1-2, with D perhaps matching TRBD1 (5 bases). The CDR3 length is 14 residues. Deletions cut 3 bases from V and 4 bases from J, with 12 bases between. Germline CDR1 is LNHDA and CDR2 is SQIVND (reference sequence). This CDR3 reads CASSISAGGYGYTF. For the CDR3, the DNA is TGTGCCAGTAGTATCTCGGCGGGGGGCTATGGCTACACCTTC.

This sequence joins TRBV5-1 and TRBJ2-5; 9 bases are a match to TRBD2. The DNA matches TRBJ2-7 better at its end, which makes the J call doubtful. The CDR3 length is 14 residues. Germline loops: CDR1 SGHRS, CDR2 YFSETQ. DNA for the CDR3: TGCGCCAGCAGCTGGGGACAACTAGCGGGCGAGCAGTACTTC. This codes for CASSWGQLAGEQYF.

There are a few counts of this clone. This rearrangement joins TRBV9 to TRBJ2-2; D not certain. CDR3 length: 15 residues. Trimming stripped 4 bases from V and 2 bases from J, with 12 bases between. Germline CDR1 is SGDLS and CDR2 is YYNGEE. In DNA form, the CDR3 reads TGTGCCAGCAGCACTACTAAGACTAACACCGGGGAGCTGTTTTTT. It is translated as CASSTTKTNTGELFF.

This chain joins TRBV28 and TRBJ2-7, with D possibly TRBD1 on 6 matching bases. The CDR3 is 12 residues long. Trimming took off 8 bases at V and 0 bases at J, with 8 bases between the two ends. In germline, CDR1 is MDHEN, CDR2 SYDVKM. The CDR3 DNA is TGTGCCAGCCAGGGGATCTCCTACGAGCAGTACTTC. It translates to CASQGISYEQYF. The full variable domain, rest sourced from reference TRBV28 and TRBJ2-7, is DVKVTQSSRYLVKRTGEKVFLECVQDMDHENMFWYRQDPGLGLRLIYFSYDVKMKEKGDIPEGYSVSREKKERFSLILESASTNQTSMYLCASQGISYEQYFGPGTRLTVT.

The chain carries TRBV25-1 and TRBJ2-2, with 7 nucleotides matching TRBD1. The V segment lost 4 bases and the J segment 1 base; nucleotides outside the gene matches: 12. The CDR3 spans 18 residues. Looked up from germline, CDR1 is MGHDK and CDR2 is SYGVNS. CDR3 residues: CASSGSLGRTGNTGELFF. The CDR3 coding sequence is TGTGCCAGCAGTGGATCCCTCGGGCGGACAGGGAACACCGGGGAGCTGTTTTTT.

This rearrangement joins TRBV19 to TRBJ1-5; TRBD1 matches 9 bases. The CDR3 length is 15 residues. Germline V gene sequence: CDR1 LNHDA, CDR2 SQIVND (reference sequence). The junction had 4 bases not matched to a gene; V was cut back by 5 bases and J by 2 bases. CDR3 protein: CASSYTGGGNQPQHF. The CDR3 nucleotides are TGTGCCAGTAGTTACACAGGGGGCGGCAATCAGCCCCAGCATTTT.

The chain joins TRBV9 to TRBJ2-7, with 12 bases lining up with TRBD2. Trimming at V came to 0 bases and at J to 7 bases, leaving 8 bases not matched to a gene. The length of the CDR3 is 16 residues. Germline CDR1 SGDLS, CDR2 YYNGEE. CDR3 DNA: TGTGCCAGCAGCGTAGGGCTAGCGGGAGGGCCGCGGGAGCAGTACTTC. It yields the protein CASSVGLAGGPREQYF.

The chain employs TRBV30 and TRBJ2-5; D call uncertain. This CDR3 spans 14 amino acids. V shed 0 bases and J shed 0 bases, with 8 bases lying between them. The germline V gene has CDR1 GTSNPN and CDR2 SVGIG (reference sequence). CDR3 residues: CAWSVHDYQETQYF. In DNA form, the CDR3 reads TGTGCCTGGAGTGTACATGATTACCAAGAGACCCAGTACTTC.